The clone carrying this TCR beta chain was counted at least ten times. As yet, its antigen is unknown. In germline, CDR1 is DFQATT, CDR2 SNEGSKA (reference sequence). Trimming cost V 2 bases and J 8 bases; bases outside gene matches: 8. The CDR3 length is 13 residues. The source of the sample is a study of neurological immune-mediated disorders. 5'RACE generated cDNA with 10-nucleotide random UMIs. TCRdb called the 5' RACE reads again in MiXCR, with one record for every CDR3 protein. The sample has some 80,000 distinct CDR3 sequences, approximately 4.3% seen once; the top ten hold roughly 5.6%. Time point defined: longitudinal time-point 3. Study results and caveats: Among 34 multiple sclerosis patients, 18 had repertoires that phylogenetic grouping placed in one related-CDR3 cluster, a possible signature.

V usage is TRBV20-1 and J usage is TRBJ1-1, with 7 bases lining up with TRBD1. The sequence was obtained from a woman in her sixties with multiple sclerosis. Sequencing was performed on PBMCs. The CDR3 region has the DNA TGCAGTGCTAGAACCACCGGGACAGAAGAAGCTTTCTTT. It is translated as CSARTTGTEEAFF.